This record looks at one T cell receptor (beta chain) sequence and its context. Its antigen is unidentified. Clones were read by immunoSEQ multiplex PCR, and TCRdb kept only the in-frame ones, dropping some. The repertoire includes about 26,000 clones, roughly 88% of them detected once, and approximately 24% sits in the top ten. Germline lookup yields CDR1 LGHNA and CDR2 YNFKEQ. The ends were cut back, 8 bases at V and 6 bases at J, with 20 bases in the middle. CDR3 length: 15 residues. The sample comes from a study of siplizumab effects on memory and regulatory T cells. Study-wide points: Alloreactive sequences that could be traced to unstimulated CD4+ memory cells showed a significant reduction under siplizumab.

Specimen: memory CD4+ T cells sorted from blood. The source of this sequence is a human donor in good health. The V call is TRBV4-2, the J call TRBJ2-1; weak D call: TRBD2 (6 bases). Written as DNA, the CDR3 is TGTGCCAGCGGTTCCTCTGCCGGGACTCTCAATGAGCAGTTCTTC. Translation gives CASGSSAGTLNEQFF.